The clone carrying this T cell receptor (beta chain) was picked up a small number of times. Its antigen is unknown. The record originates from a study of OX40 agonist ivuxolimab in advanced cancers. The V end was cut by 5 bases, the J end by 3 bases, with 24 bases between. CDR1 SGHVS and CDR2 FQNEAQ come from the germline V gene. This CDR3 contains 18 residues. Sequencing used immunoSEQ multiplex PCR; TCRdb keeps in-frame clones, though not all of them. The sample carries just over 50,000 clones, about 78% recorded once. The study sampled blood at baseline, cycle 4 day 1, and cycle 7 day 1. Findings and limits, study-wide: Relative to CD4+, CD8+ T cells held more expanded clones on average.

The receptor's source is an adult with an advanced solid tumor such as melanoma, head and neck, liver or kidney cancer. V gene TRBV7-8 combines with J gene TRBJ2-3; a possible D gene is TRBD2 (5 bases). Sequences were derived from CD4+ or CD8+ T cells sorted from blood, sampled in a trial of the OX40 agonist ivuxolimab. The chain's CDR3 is CASSLNDAPGRVTDTQYF. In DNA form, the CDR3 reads TGTGCCAGCAGCCTCAATGATGCTCCGGGAAGGGTGACAGATACGCAGTATTTT.